This paragraph covers one T cell receptor beta chain sequence. V lost 4 bases to trimming and J lost 6 bases; unmatched junction nucleotides: 9. Germline CDR1 reads SGHNT; CDR2 reads YYREEE (reference sequence). The CDR3 loop spans 14 amino acids. The table came from immunoSEQ multiplex PCR; TCRdb's copy has only in-frame clones and leaves some out. Found here are roughly 80,000 clones, roughly 85% of them singletons; the top ten hold around 0.6%. This specimen belongs to a study of OX40 agonist ivuxolimab in advanced cancers. Study summary: Ivuxolimab, an agonistic anti-OX40 (CD134) antibody, was given to patients. Dose-escalation patients suffered from hepatocellular carcinoma, melanoma, renal cell or head and neck cancer.

Sequenced material: CD4+ or CD8+ T cells sorted from blood, taken in a trial of the OX40 agonist ivuxolimab. V and J are TRBV5-4 and TRBJ1-1, with 7 bases that match TRBD1. The TCR was taken from an adult with an advanced solid tumor such as melanoma, head and neck, liver or kidney cancer. CDR3 coding DNA: TGTGCCAGCAGCCCGGGTAGGCAGGGGGCTGAAGCTTTCTTT. This codes for CASSPGRQGAEAFF. The complete variable domain, with remaining parts taken from reference TRBV5-4 and TRBJ1-1, reads ETGVTQSPTHLIKTRGQQVTLRCSSQSGHNTVSWYQQALGQGPQFIFQYYREEENGRGNFPPRFSGLQFPNYSSELNVNALELDDSALYLCASSPGRQGAEAFFGQGTRLTVV.